This T cell receptor (beta chain) emerged from a study of glioma-infiltrating T cells after dendritic cell vaccination. The CDR3 loop spans 13 amino acids. V lost 0 bases and J lost 6, with 9 bases in between. Germline V CDR1 and CDR2: GTSNPN, SVGIG (reference sequence). TCRdb keeps only in-frame clones here, not all; method: immunoSEQ multiplex PCR. The table includes 65,000 to 90,000 clones, more than 65% detected once. The sequence was collected from a human donor with glioblastoma. This chain joins TRBV30 and TRBJ1-5; D gene ambiguous. Here the sequenced sample was blood, taken before dendritic cell vaccination. For the CDR3, the DNA is TGTGCCTGGAGTGTGCAGGAATCTCAGCCCCAGCATTTT. Its translation: CAWSVQESQPQHF.